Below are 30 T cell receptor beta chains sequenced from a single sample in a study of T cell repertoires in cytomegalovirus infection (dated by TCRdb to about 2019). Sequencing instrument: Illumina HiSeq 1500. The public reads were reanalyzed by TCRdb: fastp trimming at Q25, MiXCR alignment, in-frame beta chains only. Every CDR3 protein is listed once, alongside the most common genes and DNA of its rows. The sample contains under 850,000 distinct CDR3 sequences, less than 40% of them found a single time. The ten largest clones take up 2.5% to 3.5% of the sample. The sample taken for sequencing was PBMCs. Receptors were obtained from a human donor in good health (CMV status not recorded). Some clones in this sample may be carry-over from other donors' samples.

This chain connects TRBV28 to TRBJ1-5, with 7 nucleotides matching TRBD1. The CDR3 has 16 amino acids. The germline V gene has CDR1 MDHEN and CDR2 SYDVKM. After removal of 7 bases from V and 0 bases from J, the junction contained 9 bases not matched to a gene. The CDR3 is CASTPGQADSNQPQHF. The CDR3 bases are TGTGCCAGCACTCCCGGACAGGCTGATAGCAATCAGCCCCAGCATTTT.

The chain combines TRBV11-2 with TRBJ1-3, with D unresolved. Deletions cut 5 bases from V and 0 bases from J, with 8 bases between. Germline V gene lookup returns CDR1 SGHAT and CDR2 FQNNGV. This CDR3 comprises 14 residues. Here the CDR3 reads CASSPKDSGNTIYF. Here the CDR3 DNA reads TGTGCCAGCAGCCCAAAAGACTCTGGAAACACCATATATTTT.

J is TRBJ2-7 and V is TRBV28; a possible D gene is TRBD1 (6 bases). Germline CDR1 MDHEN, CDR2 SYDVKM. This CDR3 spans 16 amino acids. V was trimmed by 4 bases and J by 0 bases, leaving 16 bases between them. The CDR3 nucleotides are TGTGCCAGCAGTTCCAACCACCGGACAGCCTCCTACGAGCAGTACTTC. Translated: CASSSNHRTASYEQYF. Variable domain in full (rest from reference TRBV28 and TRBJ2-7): DVKVTQSSRYLVKRTGEKVFLECVQDMDHENMFWYRQDPGLGLRLIYFSYDVKMKEKGDIPEGYSVSREKKERFSLILESASTNQTSMYLCASSSNHRTASYEQYFGPGTRLTVT.

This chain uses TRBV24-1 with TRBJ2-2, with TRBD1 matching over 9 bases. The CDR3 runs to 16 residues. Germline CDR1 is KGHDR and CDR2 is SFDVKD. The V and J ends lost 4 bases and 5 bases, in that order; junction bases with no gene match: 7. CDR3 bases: TGTGCCACCAGTGACTTGACAGGGGGGGAAACCGGGGAGCTGTTTTTT. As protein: CATSDLTGGETGELFF.

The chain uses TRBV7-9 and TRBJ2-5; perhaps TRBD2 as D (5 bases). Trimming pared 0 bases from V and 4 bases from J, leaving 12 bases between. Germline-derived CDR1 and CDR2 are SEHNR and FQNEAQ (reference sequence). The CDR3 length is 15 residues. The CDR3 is CASSLAPGRGETQYF. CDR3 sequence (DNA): TGTGCCAGCAGCTTAGCTCCGGGGAGAGGAGAGACCCAGTACTTC.

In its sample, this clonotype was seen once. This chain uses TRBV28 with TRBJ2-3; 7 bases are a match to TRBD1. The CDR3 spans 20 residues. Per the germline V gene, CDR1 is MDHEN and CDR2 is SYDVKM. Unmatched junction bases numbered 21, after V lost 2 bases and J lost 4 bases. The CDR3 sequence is CASSLPSQGTTLLDSDTQYF. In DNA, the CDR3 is TGTGCCAGCAGTTTACCTTCACAGGGGACCACACTACTCGACTCAGATACGCAGTATTTT.

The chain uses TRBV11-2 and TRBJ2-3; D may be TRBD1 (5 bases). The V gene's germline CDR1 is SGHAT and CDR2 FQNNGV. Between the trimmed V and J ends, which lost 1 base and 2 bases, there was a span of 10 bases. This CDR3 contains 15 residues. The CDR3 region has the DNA TGTGCCAGCAGCTTAGTCAGGGATGCCACAGATACGCAGTATTTT. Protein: CASSLVRDATDTQYF.

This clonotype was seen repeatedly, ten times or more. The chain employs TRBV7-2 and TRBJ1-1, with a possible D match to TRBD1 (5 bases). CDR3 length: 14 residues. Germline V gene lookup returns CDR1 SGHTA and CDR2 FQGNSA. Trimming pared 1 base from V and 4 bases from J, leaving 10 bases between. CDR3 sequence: CASSLGTGRTEAFF. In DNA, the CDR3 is TGTGCCAGCAGCTTAGGAACGGGGCGCACTGAAGCTTTCTTT.

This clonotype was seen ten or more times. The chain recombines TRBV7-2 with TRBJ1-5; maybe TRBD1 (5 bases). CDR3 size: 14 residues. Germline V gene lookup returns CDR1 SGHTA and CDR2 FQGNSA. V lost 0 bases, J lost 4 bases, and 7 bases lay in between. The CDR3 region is CASSLAAGNQPQHF. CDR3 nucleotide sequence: TGTGCCAGCAGCTTAGCGGCAGGGAATCAGCCCCAGCATTTT.

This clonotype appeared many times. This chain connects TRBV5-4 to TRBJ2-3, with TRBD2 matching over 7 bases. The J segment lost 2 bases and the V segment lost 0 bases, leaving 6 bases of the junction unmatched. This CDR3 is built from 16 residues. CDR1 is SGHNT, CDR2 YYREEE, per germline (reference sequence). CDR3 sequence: CASSLVGLAATDTQYF. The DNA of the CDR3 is TGTGCCAGCAGCTTGGTGGGCCTAGCGGCCACAGATACGCAGTATTTT. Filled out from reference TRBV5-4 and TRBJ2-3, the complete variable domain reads ETGVTQSPTHLIKTRGQQVTLRCSSQSGHNTVSWYQQALGQGPQFIFQYYREEENGRGNFPPRFSGLQFPNYSSELNVNALELDDSALYLCASSLVGLAATDTQYFGPGTRLTVL.

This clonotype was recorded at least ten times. The CDR3: CSASVREGFYEQYF. Here the CDR3 DNA reads TGCAGTGCTTCGGTACGAGAGGGCTTCTACGAGCAGTACTTC. The V gene is TRBV20-1, the J gene TRBJ2-7, with TRBD2 as a possible D gene (5 bases). Germline V gene sequence: CDR1 DFQATT, CDR2 SNEGSKA (reference sequence). The germline V and J ends were trimmed by 5 bases and 3 bases, with 17 bases remaining between them. The CDR3 sequence is 14 residues long.

DNA of the CDR3: TGTGCCAGCAGCTTTGATCGGACGGTAGCCTACGAGCAGTACTTC. Residues: CASSFDRTVAYEQYF. The chain combines TRBV7-2 with TRBJ2-7, with D uncertain. Per the germline V gene, CDR1 is SGHTA and CDR2 is FQGNSA. The CDR3 sequence is 15 residues long. V lost 3 bases and J lost 2, with 14 bases in between.

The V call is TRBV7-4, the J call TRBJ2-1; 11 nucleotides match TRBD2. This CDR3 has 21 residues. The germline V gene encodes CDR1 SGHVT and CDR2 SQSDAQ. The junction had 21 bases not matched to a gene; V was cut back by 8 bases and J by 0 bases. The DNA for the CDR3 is TGTGCCAGCTCCTCTGGACGCGGCGCCCGAACTAGCGGGAGCTCCTACAATGAGCAGTTCTTC. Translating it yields CASSSGRGARTSGSSYNEQFF. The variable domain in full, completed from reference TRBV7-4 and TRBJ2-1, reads GAGVSQSPRYKVAKRGRDVALRCDSISGHVTLYWYRQTLGQGSEVLTYSQSDAQRDKSGRPSGRFSAERPERSVSTLKIQRTEQGDSAVYLCASSSGRGARTSGSSYNEQFFGPGTRLTVL.

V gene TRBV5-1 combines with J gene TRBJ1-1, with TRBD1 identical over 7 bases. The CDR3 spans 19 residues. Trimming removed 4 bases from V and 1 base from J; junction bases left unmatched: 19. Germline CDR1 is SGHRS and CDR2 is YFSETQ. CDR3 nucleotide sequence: TGCGCCAGCAGCGTCAACCCCGGGTTCACAGGGGCCCGGAACACTGAAGCTTTCTTT. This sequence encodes CASSVNPGFTGARNTEAFF.

CDR3 coding DNA: TGCGCCAGCAGCCAAGATGTTTATGGCAGTCCCTACGAGCAGTACTTC. Translation gives CASSQDVYGSPYEQYF. The gene calls are TRBV4-1 and TRBJ2-7; D call uncertain. Per the germline V gene, CDR1 is MGHRA and CDR2 is YSYEKL. Trimming shortened V by 0 bases and J by 2 bases, and 14 bases separated the two germline ends. The CDR3 contains 16 residues.

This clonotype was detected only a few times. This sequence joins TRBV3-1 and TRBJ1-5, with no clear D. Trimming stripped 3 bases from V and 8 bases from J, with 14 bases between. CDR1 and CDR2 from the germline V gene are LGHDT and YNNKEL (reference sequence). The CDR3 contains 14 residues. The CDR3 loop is CASSHRPLNEPQHF. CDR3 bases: TGTGCCAGCAGCCATAGACCGTTGAATGAGCCCCAGCATTTT.

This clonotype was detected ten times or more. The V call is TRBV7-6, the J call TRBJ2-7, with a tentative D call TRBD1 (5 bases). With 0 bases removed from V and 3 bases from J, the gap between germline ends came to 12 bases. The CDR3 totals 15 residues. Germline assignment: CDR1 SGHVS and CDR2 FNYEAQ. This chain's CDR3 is CASSLARVESYEQYF. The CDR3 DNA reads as TGTGCCAGCAGCTTAGCCAGGGTTGAGAGCTACGAGCAGTACTTC.

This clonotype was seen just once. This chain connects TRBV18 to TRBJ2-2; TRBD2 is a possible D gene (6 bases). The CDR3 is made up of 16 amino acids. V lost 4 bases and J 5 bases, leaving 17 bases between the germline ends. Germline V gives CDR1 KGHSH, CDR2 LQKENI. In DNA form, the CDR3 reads TGTGCCAGCTCACGTCGACTAGACATTAAAACCGGGGAGCTGTTTTTT. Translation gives CASSRRLDIKTGELFF.

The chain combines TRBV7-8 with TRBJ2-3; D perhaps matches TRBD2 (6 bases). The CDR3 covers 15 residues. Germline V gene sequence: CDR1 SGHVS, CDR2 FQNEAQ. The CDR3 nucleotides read TGTGCAACTAGCTTTCGGGGGACCCTCACAGATACGCAGTATTTT. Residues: CATSFRGTLTDTQYF.

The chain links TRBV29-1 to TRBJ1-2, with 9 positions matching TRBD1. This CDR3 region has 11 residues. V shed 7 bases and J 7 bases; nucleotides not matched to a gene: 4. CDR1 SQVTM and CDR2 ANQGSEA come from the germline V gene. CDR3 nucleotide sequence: TGCAGCGGACTGGGACAGGGTGGCTACACCTTC. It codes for CSGLGQGGYTF.

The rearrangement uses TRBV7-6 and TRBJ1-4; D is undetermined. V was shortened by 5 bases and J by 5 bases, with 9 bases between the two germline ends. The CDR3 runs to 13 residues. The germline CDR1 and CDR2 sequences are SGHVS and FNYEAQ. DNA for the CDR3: TGTGCCAGCAGCCTACTCAAGAATGAAAAACTGTTTTTT. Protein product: CASSLLKNEKLFF.

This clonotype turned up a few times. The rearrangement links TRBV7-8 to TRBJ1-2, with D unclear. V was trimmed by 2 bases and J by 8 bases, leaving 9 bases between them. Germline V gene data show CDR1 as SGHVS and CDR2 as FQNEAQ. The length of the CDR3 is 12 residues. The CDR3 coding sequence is TGTGCCAGCAGCTTAATGGGTTCGGGCTACACCTTC. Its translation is CASSLMGSGYTF.

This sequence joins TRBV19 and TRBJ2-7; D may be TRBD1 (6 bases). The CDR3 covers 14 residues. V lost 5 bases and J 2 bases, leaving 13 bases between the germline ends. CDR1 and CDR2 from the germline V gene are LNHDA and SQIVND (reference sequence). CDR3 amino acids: CASSFRTEAYEQYF. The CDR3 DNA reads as TGTGCCAGTAGTTTCCGGACAGAAGCCTACGAGCAGTACTTC.

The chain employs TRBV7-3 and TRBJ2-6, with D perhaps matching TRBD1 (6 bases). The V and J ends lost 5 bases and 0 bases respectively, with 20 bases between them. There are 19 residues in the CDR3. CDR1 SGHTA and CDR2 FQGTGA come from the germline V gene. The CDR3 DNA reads TGTGCCAGCAGCCTCGTAGGACAGTCTCTGTACTCTGGGGCCAACGTCCTGACTTTC. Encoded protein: CASSLVGQSLYSGANVLTF.

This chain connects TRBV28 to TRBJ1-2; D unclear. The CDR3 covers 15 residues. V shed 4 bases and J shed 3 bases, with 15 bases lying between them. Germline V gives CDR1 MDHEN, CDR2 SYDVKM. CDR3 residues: CASSYPGKTHYGYTF. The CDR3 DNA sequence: TGTGCCAGCAGTTACCCGGGGAAGACTCACTATGGCTACACCTTC.

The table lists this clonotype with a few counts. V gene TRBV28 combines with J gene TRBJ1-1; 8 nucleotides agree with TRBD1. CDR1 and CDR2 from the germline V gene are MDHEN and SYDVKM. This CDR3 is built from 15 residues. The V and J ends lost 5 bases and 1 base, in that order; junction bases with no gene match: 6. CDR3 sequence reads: CASSPRTGRNTEAFF. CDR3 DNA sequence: TGTGCCAGCAGTCCCCGGACAGGGAGGAACACTGAAGCTTTCTTT.

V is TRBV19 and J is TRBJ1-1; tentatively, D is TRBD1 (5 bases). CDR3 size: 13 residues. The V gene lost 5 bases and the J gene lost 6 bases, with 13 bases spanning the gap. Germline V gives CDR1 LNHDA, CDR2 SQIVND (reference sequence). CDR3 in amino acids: CASSPYRDAEAFF. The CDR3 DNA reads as TGTGCCAGTAGTCCCTATAGGGACGCTGAAGCTTTCTTT.

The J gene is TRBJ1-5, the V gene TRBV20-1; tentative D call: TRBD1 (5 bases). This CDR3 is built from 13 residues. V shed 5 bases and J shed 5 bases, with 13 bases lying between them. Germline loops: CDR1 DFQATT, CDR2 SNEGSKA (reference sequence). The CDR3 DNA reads TGCAGTGCTTCGATAGGGGCGTATCAGCCCCAGCATTTT. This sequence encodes CSASIGAYQPQHF.

CDR3 loop: CASGFLTDNQPQHF. CDR3 coding DNA: TGTGCTAGTGGTTTCCTGACGGACAATCAGCCCCAGCATTTT. The chain employs TRBV12-5 and TRBJ1-5, with no clear D. The CDR3 contains 14 residues. Germline V gene data show CDR1 as LGHNT and CDR2 as FRNRAP. V lost 3 bases, J lost 3 bases, and 9 bases lay in between.

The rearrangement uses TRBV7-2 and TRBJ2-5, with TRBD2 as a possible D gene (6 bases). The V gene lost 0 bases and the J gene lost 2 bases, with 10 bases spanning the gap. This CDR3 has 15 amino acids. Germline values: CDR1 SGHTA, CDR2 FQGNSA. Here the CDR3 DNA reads TGTGCCAGCAGCTTAGCGGGAGGTTGGCAAGAGACCCAGTACTTC. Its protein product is CASSLAGGWQETQYF.